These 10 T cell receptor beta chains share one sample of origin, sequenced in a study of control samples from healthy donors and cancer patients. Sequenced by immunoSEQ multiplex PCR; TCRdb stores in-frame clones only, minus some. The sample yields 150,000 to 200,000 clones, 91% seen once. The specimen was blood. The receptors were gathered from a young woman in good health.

This chain's CDR3 is CASRGDRDYGYTF. The CDR3 region has the DNA TGTGCCAGCAGGGGAGACAGGGATTATGGCTACACCTTC. V usage is TRBV12-3 or TRBV12-4 and J usage is TRBJ1-2, with 7 bases aligning to TRBD1. This CDR3 region has 13 residues. J was trimmed by 5 bases and V by 6 bases; bases with no gene match: 6.

The CDR3 sequence is CASSLDIPPTDTQYF. The CDR3 nucleotides read TGTGCCAGCAGCTTGGACATCCCTCCCACAGATACGCAGTATTTT. The chain is built from TRBV5-4 and TRBJ2-3; no clear D. The CDR3 runs to 15 residues. Germline CDR1 reads SGHNT; CDR2 reads YYREEE (reference sequence). V was clipped by 0 bases and J by 2 bases, with 10 bases between them.

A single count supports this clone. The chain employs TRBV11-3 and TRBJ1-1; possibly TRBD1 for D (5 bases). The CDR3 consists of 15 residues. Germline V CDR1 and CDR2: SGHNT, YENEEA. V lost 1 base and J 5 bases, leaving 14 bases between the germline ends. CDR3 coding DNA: TGTGCCAGCAGCTTAGGGCCAGGGAGAGGTACTGAAGCTTTCTTT. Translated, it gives CASSLGPGRGTEAFF.

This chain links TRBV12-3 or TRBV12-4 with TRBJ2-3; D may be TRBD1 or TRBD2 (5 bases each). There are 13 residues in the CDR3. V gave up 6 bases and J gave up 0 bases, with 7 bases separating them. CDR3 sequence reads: CASRGRSTDTQYF. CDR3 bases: TGTGCCAGCAGGGGACGGAGCACAGATACGCAGTATTTT.

CDR3 in DNA: TGTGCCAGCAGTTTTAGCGTCAATGAGCAGTTCTTC. Its translation: CASSFSVNEQFF. The V gene is TRBV21-1, the J gene TRBJ2-1; TRBD2, as called in the table, went unchecked against the DNA. TRBV21-1 is given as a pseudogene. This CDR3 region has 12 residues.

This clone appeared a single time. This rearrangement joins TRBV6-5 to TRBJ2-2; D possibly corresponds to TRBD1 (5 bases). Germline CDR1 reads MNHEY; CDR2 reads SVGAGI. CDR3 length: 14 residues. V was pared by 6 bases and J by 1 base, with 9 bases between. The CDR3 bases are TGTGCCAGCAGCACCGGACAGAACACCGGGGAGCTGTTTTTT. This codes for CASSTGQNTGELFF.

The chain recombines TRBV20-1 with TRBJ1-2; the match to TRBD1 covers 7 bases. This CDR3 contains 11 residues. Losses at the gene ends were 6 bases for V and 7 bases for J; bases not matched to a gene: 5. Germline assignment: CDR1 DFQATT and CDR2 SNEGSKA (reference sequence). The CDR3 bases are TGCAGTGCCCGGGGACAGACTGGCTACACCTTC. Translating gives CSARGQTGYTF.

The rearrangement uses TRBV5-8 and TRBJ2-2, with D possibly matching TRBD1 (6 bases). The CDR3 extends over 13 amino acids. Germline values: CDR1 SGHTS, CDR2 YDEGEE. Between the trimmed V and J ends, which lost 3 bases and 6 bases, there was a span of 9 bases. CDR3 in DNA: TGTGCCAGCAGCTCCAGGGGACCCGGGGAGCTGTTTTTT. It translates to CASSSRGPGELFF.

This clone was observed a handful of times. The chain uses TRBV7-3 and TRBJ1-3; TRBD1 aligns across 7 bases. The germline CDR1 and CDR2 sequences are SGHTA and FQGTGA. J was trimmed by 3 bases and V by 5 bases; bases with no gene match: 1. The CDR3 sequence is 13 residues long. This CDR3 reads CASSRDSGNTIYF. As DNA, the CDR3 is TGTGCCAGCAGCAGGGACAGTGGAAACACCATATATTTT.

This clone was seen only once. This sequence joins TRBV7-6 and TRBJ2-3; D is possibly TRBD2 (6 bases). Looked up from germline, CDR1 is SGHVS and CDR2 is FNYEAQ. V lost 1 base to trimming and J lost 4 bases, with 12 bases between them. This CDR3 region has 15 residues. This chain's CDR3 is CASSLGGGEADTQYF. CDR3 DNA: TGTGCCAGCAGCTTAGGTGGAGGGGAGGCAGATACGCAGTATTTT. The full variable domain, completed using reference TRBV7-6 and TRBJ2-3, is GAGVSQSPRYKVTKRGQDVALRCDPISGHVSLYWYRQALGQGPEFLTYFNYEAQQDKSGLPNDRFSAERPEGSISTLTIQRTEQRDSAMYRCASSLGGGEADTQYFGPGTRLTVL.